These 23 T cell receptor beta chains originate from one sample sequenced in a study of OX40 agonist ivuxolimab in advanced cancers. Data came from immunoSEQ multiplex PCR; TCRdb stores just in-frame clones and leaves some out. The table lists about 62,000 clones, about 91% of them singletons. The specimen comprised CD4+ or CD8+ T cells sorted from blood, sampled in a trial of the OX40 agonist ivuxolimab. The receptors stem from an adult with an advanced solid tumor such as melanoma, head and neck, liver or kidney cancer.

V usage is TRBV27 and J usage is TRBJ2-7, with 7 bases aligning to TRBD2. The germline V gene has CDR1 MNHEY and CDR2 SMNVEV (reference sequence). The V segment lost 5 bases and the J segment 4 bases; nucleotides outside the gene matches: 11. The CDR3 spans 15 residues. CDR3 protein: CASSALGGRGYEQYF. CDR3 sequence (DNA): TGTGCCAGCAGTGCCCTGGGAGGGAGGGGATACGAGCAGTACTTC.

V and J are TRBV6-1 and TRBJ2-7; D is unresolved. V was trimmed by 7 bases and J by 3 bases, leaving 4 bases between them. The CDR3 contains 10 residues. Germline-derived CDR1 and CDR2 are MNHNS and SASEGT. As DNA, the CDR3 is TGTGCCAGCAATAGCTACGAGCAGTACTTC. This sequence encodes CASNSYEQYF.

V is TRBV5-5 and J is TRBJ2-7, with 9 positions matching TRBD1. This CDR3 has 15 residues. The ends lost 3 bases at V and 5 bases at J; junction bases unmatched: 9. In germline, CDR1 is SGHKS, CDR2 YYEKEE (reference sequence). In DNA, the CDR3 is TGTGCCAGCAGCTCCACCGGGACAGGGATCCACGAGCAGTACTTC. Protein sequence: CASSSTGTGIHEQYF.

V usage is TRBV25-1 and J usage is TRBJ2-7; D remains unclear. V was clipped by 3 bases and J by 0 bases, with 6 bases between them. CDR1 and CDR2 from the germline V gene are MGHDK and SYGVNS. The CDR3 loop spans 13 amino acids. CDR3: CASSDGPSYEQYF. The CDR3 DNA sequence: TGTGCCAGCAGTGACGGACCCTCCTACGAGCAGTACTTC.

V is TRBV7-9 and J is TRBJ2-2, with D possibly matching TRBD2 (5 bases). Trimming removed 3 bases at V and 6 bases at J, with 11 bases between. The CDR3 is made up of 14 amino acids. The germline V gene has CDR1 SEHNR and CDR2 FQNEAQ (reference sequence). The CDR3, as DNA: TGTGCCAGCAGCTTGCCTAGCTTCCCCGGGGAGCTGTTTTTT. This gives the protein CASSLPSFPGELFF.

The chain's CDR3 is CASRIAGVPDTQYF. CDR3 in DNA: TGTGCCAGCAGGATAGCGGGAGTCCCAGATACGCAGTATTTT. The rearrangement links TRBV6-5 to TRBJ2-3; TRBD2 matches 9 bases. The V gene end was trimmed by 6 bases and the J gene end by 4 bases; junction bases not matched to a gene: 5. Germline loops: CDR1 MNHEY, CDR2 SVGAGI. The CDR3 runs 14 residues.

J is TRBJ1-1 and V is TRBV4-1; D ambiguous. Germline V gives CDR1 MGHRA, CDR2 YSYEKL. The CDR3 covers 14 residues. Trimming stripped 0 bases from V and 1 base from J, with 6 bases between. CDR3 protein: CASSQDVGNTEAFF. The CDR3 nucleotides are TGCGCCAGCAGCCAAGATGTCGGGAACACTGAAGCTTTCTTT.

This chain uses TRBV5-1 with TRBJ2-7; TRBD1 aligns across 9 bases. From germline, CDR1 is SGHRS and CDR2 YFSETQ. This CDR3 has 13 residues. The V and J ends lost 5 bases and 5 bases, in that order; junction bases with no gene match: 5. For the CDR3, the DNA is TGCGCCAGCAGGCGGGGGACAGGGCACGAGCAGTACTTC. This translates into CASRRGTGHEQYF.

The chain joins TRBV16 to TRBJ1-2; a possible D gene is TRBD1 (5 bases). The length of the CDR3 is 17 residues. Deletions cut 0 bases from V and 0 bases from J, with 14 bases between. Germline-derived CDR1 and CDR2 are KGHSY and FQNENV. The CDR3 region has the DNA TGTGCCAGCAGCCAATCGGGAAGGTTGGGGGCTAACTATGGCTACACCTTC. Its protein product is CASSQSGRLGANYGYTF.

This chain connects TRBV2 to TRBJ1-4; D is possibly TRBD1 (5 bases). Germline lookup yields CDR1 SNHLY and CDR2 FYNNEI. V gave up 2 bases and J gave up 3 bases, with 10 bases separating them. The CDR3 totals 15 residues. CDR3 in DNA: TGTGCCAGCAGTGAATTCGGAGGGGCTAATGAAAAACTGTTTTTT. Its translation: CASSEFGGANEKLFF.

This clone has more than one count but fewer than ten. This rearrangement joins TRBV10-3 to TRBJ1-1; D not resolved. Germline CDR1 and CDR2: ENHRY and SYGVKD. V was shortened by 3 bases and J by 5 bases, with 7 bases between the two germline ends. This CDR3 has 12 amino acids. The CDR3, as DNA: TGTGCCATCAGTGAACCTGAGACTGAAGCTTTCTTT. This codes for CAISEPETEAFF.

This clone was counted once. V usage is TRBV7-6 and J usage is TRBJ1-3, with 7 bases identical to TRBD1. Germline V lookup: CDR1 SGHVS, CDR2 FNYEAQ. V was pared by 5 bases and J by 0 bases, with 13 bases of the junction left unmatched. CDR3 length: 18 residues. CDR3 in amino acids: CASSLGTVPDISGNTIYF. The CDR3 DNA is TGTGCCAGCAGCCTTGGGACAGTCCCTGATATCTCTGGAAACACCATATATTTT. The variable domain in full, completed from reference TRBV7-6 and TRBJ1-3, reads GAGVSQSPRYKVTKRGQDVALRCDPISGHVSLYWYRQALGQGPEFLTYFNYEAQQDKSGLPNDRFSAERPEGSISTLTIQRTEQRDSAMYRCASSLGTVPDISGNTIYFGEGSWLTVV.

The chain joins TRBV2 to TRBJ1-1; unclear D gene. V lost 3 bases, J lost 3 bases, and 5 bases lay in between. Germline V CDR1 and CDR2: SNHLY, FYNNEI. The CDR3 length is 12 residues. CDR3 in DNA: TGTGCCAGCAGTGAGTCAGACACTGAAGCTTTCTTT. Translating it yields CASSESDTEAFF.

The rearrangement uses TRBV5-1 and TRBJ2-2; 8 nucleotides agree with TRBD1. This CDR3 spans 19 amino acids. V trimming: 4 bases; J trimming: 1 base; junction bases outside the gene matches: 15. CDR1 and CDR2 from the germline V gene are SGHRS and YFSETQ. The CDR3 spells CASSKPGQEILLNTGELFF. Written as DNA, the CDR3 is TGCGCCAGCAGCAAGCCGGGACAGGAGATTCTTTTGAACACCGGGGAGCTGTTTTTT. Together with reference TRBV5-1 and TRBJ2-2, the CDR3 gives the full variable domain: KAGVTQTPRYLIKTRGQQVTLSCSPISGHRSVSWYQQTPGQGLQFLFEYFSETQRNKGNFPGRFSGRQFSNSRSEMNVSTLELGDSALYLCASSKPGQEILLNTGELFFGEGSRLTVL.

CDR3 sequence reads: CASSPYTGVNTEAFF. The DNA of the CDR3 is TGTGCCAGCAGTCCTTATACAGGGGTGAACACTGAAGCTTTCTTT. The chain carries TRBV6-5 and TRBJ1-1, with 7 nucleotides matching TRBD1. Germline CDR1 reads MNHEY; CDR2 reads SVGAGI. V lost 5 bases and J lost 0; bases outside the gene matches: 6. The length of the CDR3 is 15 residues.

V gene TRBV11-2 combines with J gene TRBJ1-1, with D unclear. The V end lost 1 base, the J end lost 0 bases, and 12 bases lay between the germline ends. Germline CDR1 SGHAT, CDR2 FQNNGV. The CDR3 is made up of 16 amino acids. CDR3 sequence (DNA): TGTGCCAGCAGCTTAGGGGATCCCGCGTTGAACACTGAAGCTTTCTTT. This sequence encodes CASSLGDPALNTEAFF.

The chain links TRBV4-1 to TRBJ1-1; D possibly corresponds to TRBD1 (5 bases). This CDR3 has 15 amino acids. Per the germline V gene, CDR1 is MGHRA and CDR2 is YSYEKL. V lost 4 bases and J 4 bases, leaving 16 bases between the germline ends. The CDR3 coding sequence is TGCGCCAGCAGCCGAATAACAGGAGGAGTCACTGAAGCTTTCTTT. Amino acid sequence: CASSRITGGVTEAFF.

V usage is TRBV4-1 and J usage is TRBJ2-7; TRBD1 agrees at 9 bases. CDR1 is MGHRA, CDR2 YSYEKL, per germline. CDR3 length equals 14 residues. V gave up 4 bases and J gave up 4 bases; unmatched junction bases: 5. CDR3 sequence (DNA): TGCGCCAGCAGCCTACCGGGACAGGGATACGAGCAGTACTTC. Amino acids: CASSLPGQGYEQYF.

V is TRBV10-3 and J is TRBJ1-2; 11 bases are a match to TRBD1. The length of the CDR3 is 16 residues. CDR1 and CDR2 from the germline V gene are ENHRY and SYGVKD. V was pared by 7 bases and J by 4 bases, with 11 bases of the junction left unmatched. This chain's CDR3 is CAITPGQGDPGYGYTF. CDR3 DNA sequence: TGTGCCATCACCCCGGGACAGGGGGACCCAGGCTATGGCTACACCTTC.

Remarks on this clone: This specimen includes other DNA sequences encoding the same CDR3. J is TRBJ2-7 and V is TRBV19; D may be TRBD1 (5 bases). V was shortened by 3 bases and J by 2 bases, with 8 bases between the two germline ends. Germline assignment: CDR1 LNHDA and CDR2 SQIVND (reference sequence). The CDR3 is made up of 13 amino acids. The CDR3 bases are TGTGCCAGTAGTATGGGGCCTACCTACGAGCAGTACTTC. Its translation is CASSMGPTYEQYF.

The chain employs TRBV9 and TRBJ1-2; 7 nucleotides align to TRBD1. The germline V gene has CDR1 SGDLS and CDR2 YYNGEE. The CDR3 loop spans 14 amino acids. J was trimmed by 7 bases and V by 1 base; bases with no gene match: 7. In nucleotides, the CDR3 is TGTGCCAGCAGCGTACCCAGACAGGGTGGTGGCTACACCTTC. This encodes CASSVPRQGGGYTF.

This rearrangement joins TRBV29-1 to TRBJ1-2; D might be TRBD1 (5 bases). CDR1 SQVTM and CDR2 ANQGSEA come from the germline V gene. Trimming shortened V by 3 bases and J by 1 base, and 15 bases separated the two germline ends. This CDR3 spans 15 amino acids. The CDR3 DNA reads as TGCAGCGTTGAGGGGCAGGGCCATCTTAACTATGGCTACACCTTC. Encoded protein: CSVEGQGHLNYGYTF. The full variable domain, rest sourced from reference TRBV29-1 and TRBJ1-2, is SAVISQKPSRDICQRGTSLTIQCQVDSQVTMMFWYRQQPGQSLTLIATANQGSEATYESGFVIDKFPISRPNLTFSTLTVSNMSPEDSSIYLCSVEGQGHLNYGYTFGSGTRLTVV.

V usage is TRBV4-1 and J usage is TRBJ2-7; 8 nucleotides align to TRBD2. Per the germline V gene, CDR1 is MGHRA and CDR2 is YSYEKL. The junction had 5 bases not matched to a gene; V was cut back by 1 base and J by 0 bases. This CDR3 is 16 amino acids long. The CDR3 DNA follows: TGCGCCAGCAGCCAAGTCCTAGCGGGCGACTCCTACGAGCAGTACTTC. Translating gives CASSQVLAGDSYEQYF.